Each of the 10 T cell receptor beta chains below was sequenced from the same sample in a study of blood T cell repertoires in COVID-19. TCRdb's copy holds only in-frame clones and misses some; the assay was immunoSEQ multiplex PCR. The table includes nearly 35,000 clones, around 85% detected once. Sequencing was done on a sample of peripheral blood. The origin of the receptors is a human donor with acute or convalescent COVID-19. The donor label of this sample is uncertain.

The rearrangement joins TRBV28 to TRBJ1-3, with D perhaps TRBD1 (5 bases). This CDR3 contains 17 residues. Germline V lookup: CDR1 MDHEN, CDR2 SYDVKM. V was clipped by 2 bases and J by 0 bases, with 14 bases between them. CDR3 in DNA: TGTGCCAGCAGTTTAAAAATGGACACTTACTCTGGAAACACCATATATTTT. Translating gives CASSLKMDTYSGNTIYF.

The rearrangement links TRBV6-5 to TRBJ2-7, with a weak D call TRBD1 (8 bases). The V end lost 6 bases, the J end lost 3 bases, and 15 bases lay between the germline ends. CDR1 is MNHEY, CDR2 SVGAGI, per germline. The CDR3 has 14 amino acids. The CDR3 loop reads CASSKHRGGYEQYF. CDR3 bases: TGTGCCAGCAGCAAACACAGGGGGGGCTACGAGCAGTACTTC.

CDR3 sequence: CASSPRVASGSTDTQYF. DNA for the CDR3: TGTGCCAGCAGCCCCAGGGTGGCTAGCGGAAGCACAGATACGCAGTATTTT. The rearrangement uses TRBV13 and TRBJ2-3, with 7 bases lining up with TRBD2. Germline CDR1 PRHDT, CDR2 FYEKMQ (reference sequence). The trim removed 5 bases at V and 0 bases at J, leaving 11 bases unmatched. The CDR3 totals 17 residues.

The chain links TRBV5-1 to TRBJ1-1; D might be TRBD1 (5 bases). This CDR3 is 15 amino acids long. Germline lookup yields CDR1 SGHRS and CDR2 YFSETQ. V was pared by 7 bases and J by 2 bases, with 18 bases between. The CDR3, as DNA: TGCGCCAGCTCCTTTAGTGGGGCTTTTAACACTGAAGCTTTCTTT. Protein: CASSFSGAFNTEAFF.

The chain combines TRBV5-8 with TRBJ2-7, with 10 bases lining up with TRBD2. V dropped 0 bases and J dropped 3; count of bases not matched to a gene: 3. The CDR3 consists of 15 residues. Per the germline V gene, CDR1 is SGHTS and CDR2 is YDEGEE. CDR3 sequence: CASSLEASGSYEQYF. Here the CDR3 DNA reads TGTGCCAGCAGCTTGGAAGCTAGCGGGAGCTACGAGCAGTACTTC.

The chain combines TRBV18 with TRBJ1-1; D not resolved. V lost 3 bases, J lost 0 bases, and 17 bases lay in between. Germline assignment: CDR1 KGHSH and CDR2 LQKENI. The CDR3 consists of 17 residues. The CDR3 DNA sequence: TGTGCCAGCTCACCGAGTGCCCTAGAGCATCTGAACACTGAAGCTTTCTTT. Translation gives CASSPSALEHLNTEAFF.

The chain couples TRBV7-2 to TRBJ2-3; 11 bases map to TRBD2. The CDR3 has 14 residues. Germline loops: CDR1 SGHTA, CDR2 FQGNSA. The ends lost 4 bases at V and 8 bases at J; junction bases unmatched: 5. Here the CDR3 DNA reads TGTGCCAGCAGCTCGGGACTAGCGGCTGCTACGCAGTATTTT. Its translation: CASSSGLAAATQYF.

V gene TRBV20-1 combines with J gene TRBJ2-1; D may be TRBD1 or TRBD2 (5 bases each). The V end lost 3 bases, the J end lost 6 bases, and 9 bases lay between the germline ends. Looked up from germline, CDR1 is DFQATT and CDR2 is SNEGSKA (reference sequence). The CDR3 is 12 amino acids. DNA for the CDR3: TGCAGTGCTAGTGAGGGGCGCAATGAGCAGTTCTTC. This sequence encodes CSASEGRNEQFF.

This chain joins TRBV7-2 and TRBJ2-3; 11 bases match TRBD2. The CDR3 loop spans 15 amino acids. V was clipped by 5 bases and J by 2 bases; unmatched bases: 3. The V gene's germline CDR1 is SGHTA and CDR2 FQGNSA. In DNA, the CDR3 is TGTGCCAGCAGCCTACTAGCGGGAGTCACAGATACGCAGTATTTT. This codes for CASSLLAGVTDTQYF.

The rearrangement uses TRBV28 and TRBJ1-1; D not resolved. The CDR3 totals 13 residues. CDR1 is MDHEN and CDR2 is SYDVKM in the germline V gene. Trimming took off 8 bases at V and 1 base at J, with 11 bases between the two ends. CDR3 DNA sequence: TGTGCCAGCCGTACCACAGCGAACACTGAAGCTTTCTTT. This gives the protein CASRTTANTEAFF.